This TCR beta chain was identified in a study of response to subunit inactivated influenza vaccine. General study points: Each seasonal influenza vaccination, the authors suggested, recruits few new T cells.

V shed 2 bases, J shed 0 bases, and the junction held 6 bases outside the gene matches. The CDR3 is made up of 16 amino acids. Germline CDR1 MNHEY, CDR2 SVGEGT. The table lists this clonotype with a few counts. Antigen unknown. TCRdb called the RT-PCR reads again in MiXCR, with one record for every CDR3 protein. The sample consists of about 570,000 distinct CDR3 sequences, about 11% of them appearing once. These same data were also listed under a study on T cells expressing NK-cell markers. In that study: Generation of TCR beta cDNA was performed by 5'RACE template switching incorporating UMIs. Sorted CD3+CD56+NKG2C+, CD3+CD56+NKG2C- and CD3+CD56-NKG2C+ T cells supplied TCR beta repertoires. Sorting was restricted to alpha-beta TCR T cells by an anti-gamma-delta TCR antibody in several experiments. Unclear, still, was the HCMV specificity of the expanded NKG2C+ T cell clones.

J is TRBJ2-7 and V is TRBV6-2 or TRBV6-3; 8 bases align to TRBD2. This specimen was PBMCs from blood, taken on the day of vaccination. The TCR originated in a man in his fifties or sixties who received an inactivated influenza vaccine. CDR3 bases: TGTGCCAGCAGTTACCAGACTAGCGTCCTCTCCTACGAGCAGTACTTC. Protein product: CASSYQTSVLSYEQYF.